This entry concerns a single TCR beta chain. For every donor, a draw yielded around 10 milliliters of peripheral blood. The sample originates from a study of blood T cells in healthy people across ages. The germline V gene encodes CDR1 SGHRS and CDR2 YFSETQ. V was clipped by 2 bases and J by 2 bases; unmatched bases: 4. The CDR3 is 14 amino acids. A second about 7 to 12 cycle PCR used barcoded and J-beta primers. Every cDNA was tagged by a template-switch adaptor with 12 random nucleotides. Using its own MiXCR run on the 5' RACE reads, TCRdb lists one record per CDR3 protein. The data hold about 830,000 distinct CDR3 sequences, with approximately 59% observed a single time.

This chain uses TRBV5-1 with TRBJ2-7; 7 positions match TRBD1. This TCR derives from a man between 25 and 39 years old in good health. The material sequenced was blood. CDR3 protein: CASSLPTGTYEQYF. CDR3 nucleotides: TGCGCCAGCAGCTTACCGACAGGGACCTACGAGCAGTACTTC.